This entry lists 21 T cell receptor beta chains sequenced from one sample in a study of blood T cells in healthy people across ages. Combining a sample-barcoded 5' primer with a J-beta primer mix, a second PCR ran for about 6 to 12 cycles. TCRdb redid the calling of the 5' RACE reads with MiXCR, one entry per CDR3 protein. The repertoire includes a few hundred thousand distinct CDR3 sequences, around a quarter of them detected once, and about 3.3% sits in the top ten. This same sample was also part of a study on T cells of mothers and their children.

Sequences were obtained from blood. These receptors originate from a boy aged 2 to 10 in good health.

This clonotype has just a few counts. This chain joins TRBV29-1 and TRBJ2-5; TRBD2 aligns across 8 bases. This CDR3 comprises 14 residues. With 5 bases clipped from V and 5 bases from J, the junction kept 10 bases outside the gene matches. Germline loops: CDR1 SQVTM, CDR2 ANQGSEA. CDR3 residues: CSVSGSGMMETQYF. CDR3 bases: TGCAGCGTTTCCGGTAGCGGGATGATGGAGACCCAGTACTTC.

The V call is TRBV20-1, the J call TRBJ1-2; D is unclear. The V and J ends lost 2 bases and 8 bases respectively, with 12 bases between them. The CDR3 is made up of 12 amino acids. In germline, CDR1 is DFQATT, CDR2 SNEGSKA (reference sequence). For the CDR3, the DNA is TGCAGTGCTAGAATCAGATCGAGGGGCTACACCTTC. Protein product: CSARIRSRGYTF.

This clonotype appeared a few times. The V call is TRBV25-1, the J call TRBJ1-5; 7 bases align to TRBD1. Germline V gives CDR1 MGHDK, CDR2 SYGVNS. The CDR3 consists of 13 residues. Unmatched junction bases numbered 12, after V lost 8 bases and J lost 11 bases. The DNA of the CDR3 is TGTGCCAGCGGGGACGCAGGGGGGTCGGCCCAGCATTTT. Protein product: CASGDAGGSAQHF.

This clonotype was counted many times. The rearrangement uses TRBV6-2 or TRBV6-3 and TRBJ1-1, with 7 positions matching TRBD1. The germline gives CDR1 MNHEY, CDR2 SVGEGT. V lost 8 bases, J lost 0 bases, and 9 bases stayed unmatched. The CDR3 is made up of 15 amino acids. CDR3 nucleotides: TGTGCCAGCGGAGATTCGACAGGGATGAACACTGAAGCTTTCTTT. Protein product: CASGDSTGMNTEAFF.

V gene TRBV19 combines with J gene TRBJ2-7, with D possibly matching TRBD2 (7 bases). V was clipped by 1 base and J by 3 bases, with 13 bases between them. This CDR3 spans 15 amino acids. Germline CDR1 LNHDA, CDR2 SQIVND (reference sequence). In nucleotides, the CDR3 is TGTGCCAGTAGTATAGTTGCGGGGGCTGTCTACGAGCAGTACTTC. It is translated as CASSIVAGAVYEQYF.

There are many counts of this clonotype. The V call is TRBV7-2, the J call TRBJ2-5, with a tentative D call TRBD2 (5 bases). Germline assignment: CDR1 SGHTA and CDR2 FQGNSA. The CDR3 has 13 residues. The V gene lost 3 bases and the J gene lost 5 bases, with 10 bases spanning the gap. CDR3 coding DNA: TGTGCCAGCAGCTTTGCGGGCCTGGAGACCCAGTACTTC. Translating it yields CASSFAGLETQYF. Variable domain in full (rest from reference TRBV7-2 and TRBJ2-5): GAGVSQSPSNKVTEKGKDVELRCDPISGHTALYWYRQSLGQGLEFLIYFQGNSAPDKSGLPSDRFSAERTGGSVSTLTIQRTQQEDSAVYLCASSFAGLETQYFGPGTRLLVL.

The chain has TRBV12-3 or TRBV12-4 and TRBJ1-2; possibly TRBD1 for D (5 bases). The V gene lost 3 bases and the J gene lost 8 bases, with 13 bases spanning the gap. This CDR3 is built from 13 residues. CDR3 sequence reads: CASSLGRAGGYTF. In nucleotides, the CDR3 is TGTGCCAGCAGTTTGGGCAGGGCAGGAGGCTACACCTTC.

This clonotype came up a few times. The rearrangement uses TRBV4-3 and TRBJ2-4; 8 positions match TRBD2. The V and J ends lost 4 bases and 3 bases, in that order; junction bases with no gene match: 8. The CDR3 is made up of 16 amino acids. Germline CDR1 reads LGHNA; CDR2 reads YSLEER. CDR3 residues: CASSLEAGVIKNIQYF. The CDR3 nucleotides read TGCGCCAGCAGCCTGGAAGCGGGAGTGATCAAAAACATTCAGTACTTC.

Many counts were recorded for this clonotype. This chain uses TRBV15 with TRBJ1-1; TRBD1 matches at 7 bases. There are 16 residues in the CDR3. Germline assignment: CDR1 LNHNV and CDR2 YYDKDF (reference sequence). Trimming cost V 3 bases and J 3 bases; bases outside gene matches: 10. This chain's CDR3 is CATSSRGRLVYTEAFF. CDR3 DNA sequence: TGTGCCACCAGCAGCAGGGGGAGACTAGTTTACACTGAAGCTTTCTTT.

The rearrangement links TRBV14 to TRBJ2-2, with 10 bases that match TRBD1. Germline values: CDR1 SGHDN, CDR2 FVKESK. J lost 5 bases, V lost 4 bases, and 4 bases had no gene match. The CDR3 has 15 residues. The CDR3 bases are TGTGCCAGCAGCCGACAGGGGGCGCTAACCGGGGAGCTGTTTTTT. Encoded protein: CASSRQGALTGELFF.

This chain links TRBV12-5 with TRBJ1-1; D is unclear. Germline CDR1 is LGHNT and CDR2 is FRNRAP. V gave up 3 bases and J gave up 11 bases, with 13 bases separating them. This CDR3 comprises 12 residues. The CDR3 is CASGFVLGWAFF. In DNA form, the CDR3 reads TGTGCTAGTGGTTTCGTCCTCGGATGGGCTTTCTTT.

The V call is TRBV30, the J call TRBJ1-2, with a tentative D call TRBD1 (5 bases). This CDR3 region has 17 residues. Germline CDR1 and CDR2: GTSNPN and SVGIG (reference sequence). The germline V and J ends were trimmed by 1 base and 2 bases, with 20 bases remaining between them. The CDR3 nucleotides read TGTGCCTGGAGTGGGGCGGGGCCTACCGCCCCAAACTATGGCTACACCTTC. As protein: CAWSGAGPTAPNYGYTF.

The CDR3 region has the DNA TGTGCCAGCAGTTTAGGCCCCGGGACGTACCAAGAGACCCAGTACTTC. Its protein product is CASSLGPGTYQETQYF. The rearrangement uses TRBV12-3 or TRBV12-4 and TRBJ2-5, with D perhaps being TRBD1 or TRBD2 (5 bases each). The CDR3 extends over 16 amino acids. V lost 1 base and J 0 bases, leaving 12 bases between the germline ends.

V is TRBV12-3 or TRBV12-4 and J is TRBJ2-7, with D possibly called TRBD1 or TRBD2 (5 bases each). The CDR3 has 15 residues. With 6 bases removed from V and 0 bases from J, the gap between germline ends came to 15 bases. The DNA of the CDR3 is TGTGCCAGCAGACCCCGGGACCGGAGCTCCTACGAGCAGTACTTC. Amino acids: CASRPRDRSSYEQYF.

This clonotype has a handful of counts. The V gene is TRBV6-1, the J gene TRBJ1-2; the match to TRBD1 covers 9 bases. The CDR3 is 17 residues long. Germline V CDR1 and CDR2: MNHNS, SASEGT. J gave up 8 bases and V 4 bases, and 17 bases lay outside the gene matches. CDR3 DNA sequence: TGTGCCAGCAGTGCTTACTCCGGGACAGGGCCGTCGTGGGGCTACACCTTC. This gives the protein CASSAYSGTGPSWGYTF.

This clonotype was detected only a few times. The chain combines TRBV4-3 with TRBJ2-4, with D perhaps TRBD1 or TRBD2 (5 bases each). The germline V gene has CDR1 LGHNA and CDR2 YSLEER. This CDR3 is 14 amino acids long. The V end lost 1 base, the J end lost 15 bases, and 19 bases lay between the germline ends. The CDR3 is CASSQATGAQPRYF. The DNA for the CDR3 is TGCGCCAGCAGCCAAGCAACCGGGGCCCAGCCCCGGTACTTC.

V gene TRBV12-3 or TRBV12-4 combines with J gene TRBJ1-4; D is possibly TRBD1 (5 bases). Trimming took off 4 bases at V and 1 base at J, with 13 bases between the two ends. The CDR3 length is 16 residues. As DNA, the CDR3 is TGTGCCAGCAGTTCCTCGGACGGGGGAACTAATGAAAAACTGTTTTTT. Translated: CASSSSDGGTNEKLFF.

This clonotype was counted between two and nine times. The chain has TRBV6-1 and TRBJ1-1; D remains unclear. In germline, CDR1 is MNHNS, CDR2 SASEGT. The CDR3 contains 15 residues. V lost 7 bases and J lost 1, with 16 bases in between. The chain's CDR3 is CASTITARQNTEAFF. The CDR3 DNA follows: TGTGCCAGCACCATAACCGCTAGACAGAACACTGAAGCTTTCTTT.

The chain is built from TRBV6-6 and TRBJ2-1; no clear D gene. CDR3 length equals 15 residues. V lost 2 bases, J lost 0 bases, and 8 bases lay in between. CDR1 is MNHNY, CDR2 SVGAGI, per germline (reference sequence). The chain's CDR3 is CASSYEASSYNEQFF. In DNA, the CDR3 is TGTGCCAGCAGTTACGAGGCAAGCTCCTACAATGAGCAGTTCTTC.

This clonotype was seen only a few times. This chain connects TRBV20-1 to TRBJ1-4, with 8 bases aligning to TRBD1. The CDR3 is 17 residues long. In germline, CDR1 is DFQATT, CDR2 SNEGSKA (reference sequence). With V trimmed by 0 bases and J by 0 bases, 6 bases remained unmatched. CDR3 residues: CSAREGQDSATNEKLFF. The CDR3 DNA reads TGCAGTGCTAGAGAGGGACAGGACTCTGCAACTAATGAAAAACTGTTTTTT.

The DNA of the CDR3 is TGCAGTGCTATTGTGGTTAACTATGGCTACACCTTC. This encodes CSAIVVNYGYTF. The chain is built from TRBV20-1 and TRBJ1-2; no clear D. Per the germline V gene, CDR1 is DFQATT and CDR2 is SNEGSKA (reference sequence). V gave up 4 bases and J gave up 1 base, with 7 bases separating them. The CDR3 consists of 12 residues.